This T cell receptor beta chain comes out of a study of cytomegalovirus exposure and HLA in healthy donors. Assay: immunoSEQ multiplex PCR; the TCRdb copy retains only in-frame clones and omits some. The repertoire consists of more than 200,000 clones, with roughly 87% occurring once and the leading ten covering approximately 12%. Trimming removed 8 bases from V and 7 bases from J; junction bases left unmatched: 9. This CDR3 has 14 amino acids. Germline-derived CDR1 and CDR2 are MNHEY and SMNVEV (reference sequence). Material: PBMCs. The origin of this receptor is a man aged 18 to 35 in good health and CMV-seropositive. V gene TRBV27 combines with J gene TRBJ2-1; 9 positions match TRBD2. The CDR3 loop reads CASLAIAGANEQFF. The CDR3 region has the DNA TGTGCCAGCCTGGCGATAGCGGGAGCGAATGAGCAGTTCTTC.